This T cell receptor beta chain was recovered during a study of cytomegalovirus exposure and HLA in healthy donors. Study results and caveats: A missense variant in DCLRE1C was later tied to TCR beta V- and J-gene trimming. Sequences of the TCR beta chain were said to predict the HLA-A and HLA-B alleles of most subjects accurately.

PCR primers comprised 60 Vbeta and 13 Jbeta primers. Data came from immunoSEQ multiplex PCR; TCRdb stores just in-frame clones and leaves some out. The sample contains about 160,000 clones, roughly 75% of which appear only once. Remarks on this clone: What it binds is not known.

CDR1 and CDR2 (germline): KGHSH, LQKENI. The CDR3 runs to 15 residues. Trimming at V came to 2 bases and at J to 7 bases, leaving 7 bases not matched to a gene. The TCR sequence derives from a female donor in good health and CMV-seronegative. The sequencing input was PBMCs. The genes are TRBV18 and TRBJ2-1, with 8 bases identical to TRBD1. This CDR3 reads CASSPRAGGKNEQFF. The CDR3 nucleotides are TGTGCCAGCTCACCAAGGGCAGGGGGCAAAAATGAGCAGTTCTTC.